Included here is one TCR beta chain sequence, with context. Antigen specificity is unknown. This entry comes from a study of T cell responses to AZD1222 COVID-19 vaccine. Findings and caveats of the study: The sample set comprised mostly white British donors with more females, and clonal diversity was possibly underestimated. Compared with day 0, the breadth and depth of the Spike-specific TCR repertoire rose significantly after two doses of AZD1222. Reportedly, nearly half of unique spike TCRs recognized epitopes outside B.1.351/B.1.1.7 mutations.

Sequenced by immunoSEQ multiplex PCR; TCRdb stores in-frame clones only, minus some. The data contain 77,000 or so clones, around 89% of them singletons. Trimming removed 3 bases from V and 0 bases from J, with 9 bases in between. Germline V gives CDR1 MDHEN, CDR2 SYDVKM. The CDR3 covers 15 residues. This specimen consisted of peripheral blood, obtained on day 0 of AZD1222 vaccination. V and J are TRBV28 and TRBJ2-1, with a possible D match to TRBD1 (6 bases). This TCR derives from an adult in good health. The CDR3 reads CASSFVGASYNEQFF. CDR3 nucleotides: TGTGCCAGCAGTTTTGTGGGGGCCTCCTACAATGAGCAGTTCTTC.